The following is a TCR beta chain sequence with its context. The data originate from a study of Graves' ophthalmopathy and Graves' hyperthyroidism. Orbital computed tomography, thyroid ultrasound, TRAb, serum thyroxine and clinical symptoms formed the basis of diagnosis. This CDR3 has 15 amino acids. CDR1 is SNHLY and CDR2 is FYNNEI in the germline V gene. The ends were cut back, 6 bases at V and 4 bases at J, with 18 bases in the middle. Amplification of TCR beta CDR3 regions used RNA transcripts. An opening RT-PCR round employed HTBI primers and preceded a second-round multiplex PCR. TCRdb called the multiplex PCR reads again in MiXCR, with one record for every CDR3 protein. The table lists about 240,000 distinct CDR3 sequences, 45% to 55% of them singletons, with over 40% in the top ten.

Sequenced: peripheral blood. The receptor comes from an adult man with Graves' ophthalmopathy. The rearrangement uses TRBV2 and TRBJ1-2; D unresolved. For the CDR3, the DNA is TGTGCCAGCAGAGTTGGGGTGAGCTGGAGCTATGGCTACACCTTC. As protein: CASRVGVSWSYGYTF.